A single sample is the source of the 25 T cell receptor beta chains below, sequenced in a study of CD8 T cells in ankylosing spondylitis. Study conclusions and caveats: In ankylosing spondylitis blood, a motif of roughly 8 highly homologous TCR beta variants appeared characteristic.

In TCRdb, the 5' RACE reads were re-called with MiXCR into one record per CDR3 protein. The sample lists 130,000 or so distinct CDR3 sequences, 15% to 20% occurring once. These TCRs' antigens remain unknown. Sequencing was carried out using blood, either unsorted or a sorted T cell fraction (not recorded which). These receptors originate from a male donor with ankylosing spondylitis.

The CDR3 region has the DNA TGCAGTGCAACCCTCCCCAGCGGGAGCCCCTACGAGCAGTACTTC. It codes for CSATLPSGSPYEQYF. The V and J genes are TRBV20-1 and TRBJ2-7, with 8 bases fitting TRBD2. V lost 6 bases to trimming and J lost 2 bases; unmatched junction nucleotides: 12. This CDR3 comprises 15 residues. Germline lookup yields CDR1 DFQATT and CDR2 SNEGSKA (reference sequence).

CDR3 nucleotide sequence: TGCGCCAGCAGCCAAGGGACTAGCGGGACATCCGAGCAGTACTTC. Translation gives CASSQGTSGTSEQYF. The chain carries TRBV4-3 and TRBJ2-7, with TRBD2 identical over 12 bases. V gave up 1 base and J gave up 6 bases; unmatched junction bases: 4. The germline CDR1 and CDR2 sequences are LGHNA and YSLEER. The CDR3 loop spans 15 amino acids.

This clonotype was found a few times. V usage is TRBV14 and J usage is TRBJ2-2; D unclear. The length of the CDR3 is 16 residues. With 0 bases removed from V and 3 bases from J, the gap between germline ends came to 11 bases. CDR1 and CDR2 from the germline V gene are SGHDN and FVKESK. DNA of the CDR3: TGTGCCAGCAGCCAAGAGAACGGAGCCTACACCGGGGAGCTGTTTTTT. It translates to CASSQENGAYTGELFF.

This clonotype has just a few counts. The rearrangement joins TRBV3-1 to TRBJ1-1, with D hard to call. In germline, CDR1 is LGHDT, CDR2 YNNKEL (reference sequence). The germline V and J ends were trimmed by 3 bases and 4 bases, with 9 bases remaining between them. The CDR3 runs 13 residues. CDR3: CASSHGEPTEAFF. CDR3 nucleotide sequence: TGTGCCAGCAGCCACGGGGAGCCCACTGAAGCTTTCTTT. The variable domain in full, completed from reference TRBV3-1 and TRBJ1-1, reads DTAVSQTPKYLVTQMGNDKSIKCEQNLGHDTMYWYKQDSKKFLKIMFSYNNKELIINETVPNRFSPKSPDKAHLNLHINSLELGDSAVYFCASSHGEPTEAFFGQGTRLTVV.

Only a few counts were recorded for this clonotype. The CDR3 coding sequence is TGTGCCAGCAGTTTACTGTCGGAGGGATCGGAGACCCAGTACTTC. Translation: CASSLLSEGSETQYF. This chain joins TRBV28 and TRBJ2-5; tentative D call: TRBD2 (6 bases). CDR3 size: 15 residues. Germline V gene lookup returns CDR1 MDHEN and CDR2 SYDVKM. V lost 2 bases and J lost 5, with 15 bases in between.

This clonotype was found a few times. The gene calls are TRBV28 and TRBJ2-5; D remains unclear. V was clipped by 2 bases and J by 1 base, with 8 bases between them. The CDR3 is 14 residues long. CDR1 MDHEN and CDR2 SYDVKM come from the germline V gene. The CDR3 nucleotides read TGTGCCAGCAGTTTAGAACGCGTCCAAGAGACCCAGTACTTC. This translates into CASSLERVQETQYF.

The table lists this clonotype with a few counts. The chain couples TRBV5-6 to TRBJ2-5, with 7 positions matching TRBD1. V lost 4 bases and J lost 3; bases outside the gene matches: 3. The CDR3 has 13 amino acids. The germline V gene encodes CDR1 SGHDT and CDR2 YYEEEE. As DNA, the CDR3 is TGTGCCAGCAGCCTTGGGACAGAAGAGACCCAGTACTTC. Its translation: CASSLGTEETQYF.

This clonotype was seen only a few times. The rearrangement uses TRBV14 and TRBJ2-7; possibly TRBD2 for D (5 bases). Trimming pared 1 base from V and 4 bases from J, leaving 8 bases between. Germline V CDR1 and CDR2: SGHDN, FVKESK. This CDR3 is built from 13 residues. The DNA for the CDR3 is TGTGCCAGCAGCCAAGCGGGATGGTACGAGCAGTACTTC. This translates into CASSQAGWYEQYF.

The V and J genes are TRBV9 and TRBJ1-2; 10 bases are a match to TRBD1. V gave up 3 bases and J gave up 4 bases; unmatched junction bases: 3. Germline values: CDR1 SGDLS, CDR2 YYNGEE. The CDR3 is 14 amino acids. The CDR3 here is CASSDRTGGYGYTF. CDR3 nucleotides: TGTGCCAGCAGCGACCGGACAGGGGGCTATGGCTACACCTTC.

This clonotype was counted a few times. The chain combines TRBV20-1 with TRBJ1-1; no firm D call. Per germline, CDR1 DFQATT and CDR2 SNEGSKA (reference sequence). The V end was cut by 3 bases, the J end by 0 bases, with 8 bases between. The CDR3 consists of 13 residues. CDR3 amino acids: CSARVSMNTEAFF. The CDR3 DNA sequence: TGCAGTGCTAGGGTCAGCATGAACACTGAAGCTTTCTTT.

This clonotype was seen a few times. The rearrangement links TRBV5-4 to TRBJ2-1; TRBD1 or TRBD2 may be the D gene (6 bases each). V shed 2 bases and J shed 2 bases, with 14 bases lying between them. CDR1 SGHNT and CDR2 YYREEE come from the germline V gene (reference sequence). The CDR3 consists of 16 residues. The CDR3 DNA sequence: TGTGCCAGCAGCTTAGGGGGGCTCCCTCCCTACAATGAGCAGTTCTTC. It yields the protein CASSLGGLPPYNEQFF.

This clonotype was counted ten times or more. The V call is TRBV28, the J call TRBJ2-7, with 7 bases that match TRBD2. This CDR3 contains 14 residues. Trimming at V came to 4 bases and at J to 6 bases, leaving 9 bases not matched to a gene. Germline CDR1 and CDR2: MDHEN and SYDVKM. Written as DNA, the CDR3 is TGTGCCAGCAGTTCCGGACTAGTGGCGGGCGAGCAGTACTTC. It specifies CASSSGLVAGEQYF.

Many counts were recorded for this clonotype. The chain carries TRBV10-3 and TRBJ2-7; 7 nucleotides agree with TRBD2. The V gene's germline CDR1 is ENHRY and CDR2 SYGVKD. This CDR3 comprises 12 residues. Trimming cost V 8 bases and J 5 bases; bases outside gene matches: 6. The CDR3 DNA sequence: TGTGCCATCGGGGCGGGAGCTGACGAGCAGTACTTC. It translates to CAIGAGADEQYF.

The CDR3 loop is CSASVGNWYEQYF. CDR3 coding DNA: TGCAGTGCTAGTGTGGGGAATTGGTACGAGCAGTACTTC. The chain is built from TRBV20-1 and TRBJ2-7; D gene unclear. The CDR3 totals 13 residues. The ends were cut back, 3 bases at V and 4 bases at J, with 13 bases in the middle. Germline values: CDR1 DFQATT, CDR2 SNEGSKA (reference sequence).

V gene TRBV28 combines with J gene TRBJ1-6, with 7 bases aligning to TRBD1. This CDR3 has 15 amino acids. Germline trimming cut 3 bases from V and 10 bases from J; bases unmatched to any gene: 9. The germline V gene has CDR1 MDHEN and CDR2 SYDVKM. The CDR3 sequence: CASSFLRQGQSPLHF. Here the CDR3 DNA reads TGTGCCAGCAGTTTCTTAAGACAGGGTCAGTCACCCCTCCACTTT.

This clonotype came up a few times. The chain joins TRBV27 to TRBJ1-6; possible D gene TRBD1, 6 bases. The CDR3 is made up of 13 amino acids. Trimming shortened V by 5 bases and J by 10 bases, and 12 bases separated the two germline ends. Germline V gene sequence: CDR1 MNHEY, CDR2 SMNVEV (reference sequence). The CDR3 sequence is CASSGGRRSPLHF. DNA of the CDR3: TGTGCCAGCAGTGGGGGGCGGAGGTCACCCCTCCACTTT.

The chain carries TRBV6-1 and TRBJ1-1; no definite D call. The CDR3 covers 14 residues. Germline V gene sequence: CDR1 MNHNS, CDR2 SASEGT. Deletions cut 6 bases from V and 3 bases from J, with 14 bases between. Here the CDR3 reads CASRKGKVDTEAFF. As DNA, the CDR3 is TGTGCCAGCAGAAAAGGAAAGGTGGACACTGAAGCTTTCTTT.

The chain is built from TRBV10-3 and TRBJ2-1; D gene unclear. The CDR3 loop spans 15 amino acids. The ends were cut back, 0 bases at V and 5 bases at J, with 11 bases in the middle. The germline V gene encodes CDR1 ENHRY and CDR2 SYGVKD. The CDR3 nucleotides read TGTGCCATCAGTGAGTCTTTTAGGACGGACAATGAGCAGTTCTTC. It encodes CAISESFRTDNEQFF.

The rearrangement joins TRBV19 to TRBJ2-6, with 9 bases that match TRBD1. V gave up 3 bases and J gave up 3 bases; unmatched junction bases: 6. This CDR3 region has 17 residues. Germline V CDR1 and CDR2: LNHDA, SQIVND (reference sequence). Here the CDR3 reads CASSIRTGVSGANVLTF. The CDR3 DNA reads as TGTGCCAGTAGTATTCGGACAGGGGTGAGTGGGGCCAACGTCCTGACTTTC.

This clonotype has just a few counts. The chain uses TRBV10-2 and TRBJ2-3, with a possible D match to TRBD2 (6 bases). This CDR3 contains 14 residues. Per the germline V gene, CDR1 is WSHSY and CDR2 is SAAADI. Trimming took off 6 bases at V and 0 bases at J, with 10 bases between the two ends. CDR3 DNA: TGCGCCAGCAGGGGAGCGGGTAGCACAGATACGCAGTATTTT. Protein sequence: CASRGAGSTDTQYF.

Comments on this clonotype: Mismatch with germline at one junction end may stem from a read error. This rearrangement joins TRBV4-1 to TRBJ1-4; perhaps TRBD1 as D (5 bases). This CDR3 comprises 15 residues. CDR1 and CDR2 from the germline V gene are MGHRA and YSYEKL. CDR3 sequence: CASSLRTSGHEKPFF. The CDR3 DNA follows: TGCGCCAGCAGCCTACGGACGTCGGGGCATGAAAAACCGTTTTTT.

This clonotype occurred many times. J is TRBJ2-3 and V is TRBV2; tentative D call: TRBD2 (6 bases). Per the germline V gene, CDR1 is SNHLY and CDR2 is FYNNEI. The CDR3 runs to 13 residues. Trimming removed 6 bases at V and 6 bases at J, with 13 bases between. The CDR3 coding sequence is TGTGCCAGCAGCAACCGACTAGTGGATACGCAGTATTTT. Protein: CASSNRLVDTQYF.

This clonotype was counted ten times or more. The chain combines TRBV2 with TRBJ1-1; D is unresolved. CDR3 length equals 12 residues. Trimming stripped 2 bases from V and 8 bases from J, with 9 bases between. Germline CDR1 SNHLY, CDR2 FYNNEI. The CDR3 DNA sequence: TGTGCCAGCAGTGAAAGTTACAGAGAAGCTTTCTTT. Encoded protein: CASSESYREAFF. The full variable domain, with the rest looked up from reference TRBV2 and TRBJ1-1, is EPEVTQTPSHQVTQMGQEVILRCVPISNHLYFYWYRQILGQKVEFLVSFYNNEISEKSEIFDDQFSVERPDGSNFTLKIRSTKLEDSAMYFCASSESYREAFFGQGTRLTVV.

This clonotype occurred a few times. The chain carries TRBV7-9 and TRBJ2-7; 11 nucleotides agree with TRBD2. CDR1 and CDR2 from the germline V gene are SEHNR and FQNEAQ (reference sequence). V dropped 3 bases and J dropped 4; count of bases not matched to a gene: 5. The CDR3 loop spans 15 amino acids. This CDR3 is CASSLILAGGYEQYF. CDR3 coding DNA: TGTGCCAGCAGCTTGATTCTAGCGGGAGGTTACGAGCAGTACTTC.

CDR3: CASSRGVGTEAFF. As DNA, the CDR3 is TGTGCCAGCAGTCGGGGGGTCGGAACTGAAGCTTTCTTT. The V call is TRBV7-6, the J call TRBJ1-1; a weak D match, TRBD1 (5 bases). The V and J ends lost 6 bases and 5 bases respectively, with 13 bases between them. The CDR3 consists of 13 residues. Germline CDR1 and CDR2: SGHVS and FNYEAQ.